These 30 T cell receptor beta chains share one sample of origin, sequenced in a study of Graves' ophthalmopathy and Graves' hyperthyroidism. As the template, RNA transcripts were used to amplify TCR beta CDR3 regions. HTBI-primed first-round RT-PCR preceded second-round multiplex PCR. TCRdb itself ran the multiplex PCR reads through MiXCR, one entry per CDR3 protein. The sample yields a few hundred thousand distinct CDR3 sequences, just under 40% seen once. The sample taken for sequencing was peripheral blood or thyroid tissue (not recorded which). Receptor source: an adult man with Graves' hyperthyroidism.

This clonotype appeared many times. V gene TRBV20-1 combines with J gene TRBJ2-5; D may correspond to TRBD1 or TRBD2 (7 bases each). Deletions cut 4 bases from V and 3 bases from J, with 18 bases between. The germline V gene has CDR1 DFQATT and CDR2 SNEGSKA (reference sequence). The CDR3 contains 15 residues. The DNA of the CDR3 is TGCAGTGCTAACAGACAGGGAGGGCCTAAAGAGACCCAGTACTTC. It specifies CSANRQGGPKETQYF.

V gene TRBV29-1 combines with J gene TRBJ1-2, with 7 bases fitting TRBD1. Germline loops: CDR1 SQVTM, CDR2 ANQGSEA. With 1 base clipped from V and 0 bases from J, the junction kept 11 bases outside the gene matches. This CDR3 is 17 amino acids long. The CDR3, as DNA: TGCAGCGTTGAAGCCCCGGACAGGCGAACTTCTAACTATGGCTACACCTTC. This encodes CSVEAPDRRTSNYGYTF.

The V gene is TRBV5-5, the J gene TRBJ1-1; perhaps TRBD1 as D (6 bases). The CDR3 totals 16 residues. Germline CDR1 and CDR2: SGHKS and YYEKEE (reference sequence). V gave up 4 bases and J gave up 4 bases, with 20 bases separating them. The CDR3 DNA follows: TGTGCCAGCAGCGCGGGGGGCTCATACAAGCGCACTGAAGCTTTCTTT. It codes for CASSAGGSYKRTEAFF.

Concerning this clonotype: A much larger clonotype is one base distant, so this may be a read error. V is TRBV7-2 and J is TRBJ1-6; D unresolved. Trimming cost V 5 bases and J 10 bases, with 15 bases left between them. CDR1 is SGHTA, CDR2 FQGNSA, per germline. The CDR3 consists of 14 residues. Here the CDR3 reads CASSQRGLNSPLHF. The DNA of the CDR3 is TGTGCCAGCAGCCAGCGGGGATTAAACTCACCCCTCCACTTT.

In this sample, this clonotype turned up a few times. The rearrangement links TRBV6-6 to TRBJ1-5; a possible D gene is TRBD1 (5 bases). Germline assignment: CDR1 MNHNY and CDR2 SVGAGI (reference sequence). CDR3 length: 16 amino acids. Between the trimmed V and J ends, which lost 0 bases and 5 bases, there was a span of 14 bases. The CDR3 is CASSYSFRGFHQPQHF. CDR3 sequence (DNA): TGTGCCAGCAGTTACTCGTTTAGGGGTTTCCATCAGCCCCAGCATTTT.

The CDR3 sequence: CASSISLGIVRAGELFF. The CDR3 DNA follows: TGTGCCAGTAGTATATCCCTGGGGATAGTGAGGGCCGGGGAGCTGTTTTTT. This chain uses TRBV19 with TRBJ2-2; a weak D match, TRBD2 (5 bases). CDR1 is LNHDA, CDR2 SQIVND, per germline (reference sequence). The CDR3 totals 17 residues. The V end was cut by 2 bases, the J end by 6 bases, with 19 bases between.

This clonotype was observed a few times. The J gene is TRBJ2-2, the V gene TRBV5-1, with 13 nucleotides matching TRBD2. Germline V CDR1 and CDR2: SGHRS, YFSETQ. The length of the CDR3 is 16 residues. V lost 3 bases to trimming and J lost 7 bases; unmatched junction nucleotides: 6. The CDR3 region is CASSYTSGRADGELFF. CDR3 nucleotides: TGCGCCAGCAGCTATACTAGCGGGAGGGCCGACGGGGAGCTGTTTTTT.

The J gene is TRBJ1-1, the V gene TRBV7-9, with D tentatively TRBD1 (5 bases). Trimming removed 7 bases from V and 2 bases from J, with 14 bases in between. Germline V lookup: CDR1 SEHNR, CDR2 FQNEAQ (reference sequence). The CDR3 has 14 residues. The CDR3: CASNRRGRNTEAFF. CDR3 DNA: TGTGCCAGCAATCGGCGGGGGAGAAACACTGAAGCTTTCTTT. Supplemented by reference TRBV7-9 and TRBJ1-1, the full variable domain reads DTGVSQNPRHKITKRGQNVTFRCDPISEHNRLYWYRQTLGQGPEFLTYFQNEAQLEKSRLLSDRFSAERPKGSFSTLEIQRTEQGDSAMYLCASNRRGRNTEAFFGQGTRLTVV.

The sample holds many counts of this clonotype. Sequence at one end of the junction differs from germline and may be a read error. The chain joins TRBV5-1 to TRBJ2-7; the D is unclear. The CDR3 contains 13 residues. Looked up from germline, CDR1 is SGHRS and CDR2 is YFSETQ. This CDR3 is CARSLDLSYEQYF. The CDR3 nucleotides are TGCGCCCGCAGCTTGGACCTTTCCTACGAGCAGTACTTC.

This clonotype was observed many times. V gene TRBV10-2 combines with J gene TRBJ1-5; TRBD1 matches at 7 bases. V trimming: 9 bases; J trimming: 4 bases; junction bases outside the gene matches: 12. Germline V gene sequence: CDR1 WSHSY, CDR2 SAAADI. There are 15 residues in the CDR3. The CDR3 protein is CASKQGGGQNQPQHF. In DNA, the CDR3 is TGCGCCAGTAAGCAGGGGGGGGGCCAAAATCAGCCCCAGCATTTT.

This rearrangement joins TRBV5-6 to TRBJ1-3; D not certain. The germline V gene encodes CDR1 SGHDT and CDR2 YYEEEE. Trimming cost V 4 bases and J 3 bases, with 8 bases left between them. The length of the CDR3 is 13 residues. CDR3 protein: CASSLLFGNTIYF. CDR3 coding DNA: TGTGCCAGCAGCCTCCTCTTTGGAAACACCATATATTTT. Complete variable domain (other parts from reference TRBV5-6 and TRBJ1-3): DAGVTQSPTHLIKTRGQQVTLRCSPKSGHDTVSWYQQALGQGPQFIFQYYEEEERQRGNFPDRFSGHQFPNYSSELNVNALLLGDSALYLCASSLLFGNTIYFGEGSWLTVV.

With respect to this clonotype: A much larger clone differs from this one at a single base, so this may be a read error. The chain couples TRBV4-1 to TRBJ1-2; D is undetermined. The CDR3 covers 12 residues. V was cut by 3 bases and J by 12 bases, with 14 bases left in between. Germline CDR1 is MGHRA and CDR2 is YSYEKL. CDR3 sequence (DNA): TGCGCCAGCAGCCACCCCTTCGGCGGCCACACCTTC. It codes for CASSHPFGGHTF.

The chain is built from TRBV2 and TRBJ2-2; 9 nucleotides match TRBD2. CDR3 length: 16 residues. Germline V gene data show CDR1 as SNHLY and CDR2 as FYNNEI. The V segment lost 9 bases and the J segment 6 bases; nucleotides outside the gene matches: 14. The CDR3 nucleotides read TGTGCCAGTTTCGCCAGCGGGAGGTTGGGTTCCGGGGAGCTGTTTTTT. Its protein product is CASFASGRLGSGELFF.

This clonotype was detected ten times or more. V usage is TRBV7-9 and J usage is TRBJ1-2; TRBD1 agrees at 8 bases. The V segment lost 2 bases and the J segment 2 bases; nucleotides outside the gene matches: 4. The length of the CDR3 is 15 residues. Germline V gene sequence: CDR1 SEHNR, CDR2 FQNEAQ (reference sequence). CDR3: CASSLMGQENYGYTF. DNA of the CDR3: TGTGCCAGCAGCTTAATGGGACAGGAGAACTATGGCTACACCTTC.

The rearrangement uses TRBV24-1 and TRBJ2-1; 7 bases are a match to TRBD1. The CDR3 is made up of 14 amino acids. After removal of 1 base from V and 6 bases from J, the junction contained 2 bases not matched to a gene. Germline V gene sequence: CDR1 KGHDR, CDR2 SFDVKD. For the CDR3, the DNA is TGTGCCACCAGTGATTTCGCAGGGGGCAATGAGCAGTTCTTC. This encodes CATSDFAGGNEQFF.

About this clonotype: Sequence at one end of the junction differs from germline and may be a read error. This chain links TRBV19 with TRBJ1-1; 8 bases fit TRBD1. The CDR3 has 14 amino acids. Germline V gene data show CDR1 as LNHDA and CDR2 as SQIVND (reference sequence). DNA for the CDR3: TGTACCAGTAGTAGGTCCAGGGGGCTCGCTGAAGCTTTCTTT. Encoded protein: CTSSRSRGLAEAFF.

In nucleotides, the CDR3 is TGCAGCCAAGATTGGGGGACGAGCTCTGGGGCCAACGTCCTGACTTTC. Translating gives CSQDWGTSSGANVLTF. The genes are TRBV29-1 and TRBJ2-6; D is perhaps TRBD1 or TRBD2 (5 bases each). The CDR3 totals 16 residues. The V and J ends lost 8 bases and 0 bases respectively, with 17 bases between them. Germline V CDR1 and CDR2: SQVTM, ANQGSEA.

This clonotype was detected ten times or more. The V and J genes are TRBV15 and TRBJ2-7, with unresolved D. This CDR3 region has 13 residues. Trimming stripped 0 bases from V and 4 bases from J, with 7 bases between. CDR1 is LNHNV and CDR2 is YYDKDF in the germline V gene (reference sequence). The CDR3 sequence: CATSRDRPYEQYF. The DNA of the CDR3 is TGTGCCACCAGCAGAGATCGGCCGTACGAGCAGTACTTC.

Notes on this clonotype: One junction end disagrees with the germline gene, perhaps due to a read error. The chain's CDR3 is CASSVSGDSNYGYTF. In DNA, the CDR3 is TGTGCCAGCAGCGTTTCAGGGGACAGTAACTATGGCTACACCTTC. The J gene is TRBJ1-2, the V gene TRBV5-1; 7 bases are a match to TRBD1. Germline V gene lookup returns CDR1 SGHRS and CDR2 YFSETQ. The CDR3 is made up of 15 amino acids.

On this clonotype itself: One end of the junction does not line up with germline, which may come from a read error. This sequence joins TRBV9 and TRBJ2-1, with D perhaps TRBD2 (5 bases). Germline CDR1 is SGDLS and CDR2 is YYNGEE. The CDR3 loop spans 14 amino acids. The CDR3 loop reads CASSPTRTHNEQFF. In DNA, the CDR3 is TGCGCCAGCAGCCCGACCAGGACTCACAATGAGCAGTTCTTC.

This clonotype was observed at least ten times. The chain combines TRBV4-1 with TRBJ2-2; TRBD2 is a possible D gene (6 bases). This CDR3 region has 14 residues. The V gene lost 4 bases and the J gene lost 5 bases, with 11 bases spanning the gap. Germline loops: CDR1 MGHRA, CDR2 YSYEKL. CDR3 region: CASSPVEGTGELFF. In DNA, the CDR3 is TGCGCCAGCAGCCCAGTGGAGGGGACCGGGGAGCTGTTTTTT.

The sample holds many counts of this clonotype. The J gene is TRBJ2-7, the V gene TRBV10-2, with 8 bases lining up with TRBD1. The V gene's germline CDR1 is WSHSY and CDR2 SAAADI. The ends lost 4 bases at V and 3 bases at J; junction bases unmatched: 2. This CDR3 comprises 13 residues. The CDR3 loop reads CASSGTGNYEQYF. The CDR3 nucleotides are TGCGCCAGCAGTGGGACAGGGAACTACGAGCAGTACTTC.

This clonotype was seen many times. DNA of the CDR3: TGCAGTGCCCTGTTGCCCTACACCTATGGCTACACCTTC. It translates to CSALLPYTYGYTF. This sequence joins TRBV20-1 and TRBJ1-2, with no clear D. The CDR3 has 13 residues. The ends were cut back, 6 bases at V and 4 bases at J, with 15 bases in the middle. From germline, CDR1 is DFQATT and CDR2 SNEGSKA (reference sequence).

A note on this clonotype: A much larger clonotype is one base distant, so this may be a read error. The rearrangement uses TRBV7-8 and TRBJ1-6; no definite D call. The CDR3 consists of 13 residues. The germline CDR1 and CDR2 sequences are SGHVS and FQNEAQ. V lost 6 bases to trimming and J lost 8 bases, with 11 bases between them. The CDR3 loop reads CASSPSRDSPLHF. The CDR3 nucleotides read TGTGCCAGCAGTCCCTCAAGGGATTCACCCCTCCACTTT.

This clonotype was seen repeatedly, ten times or more. The chain employs TRBV2 and TRBJ1-5; TRBD1 is a possible D gene (5 bases). This CDR3 is built from 14 residues. CDR1 is SNHLY, CDR2 FYNNEI, per germline. The V and J ends lost 1 base and 5 bases respectively, with 9 bases between them. The CDR3 protein is CASSEDGDHQPQHF. CDR3 DNA: TGTGCCAGCAGTGAAGACGGGGACCATCAGCCCCAGCATTTT.

As regards this clonotype: Given a much more abundant clone one base away, this may be a read error. The V call is TRBV2, the J call TRBJ2-5; the D gene is possibly TRBD2 (6 bases). Looked up from germline, CDR1 is SNHLY and CDR2 is FYNNEI. There are 12 residues in the CDR3. The ends were cut back, 6 bases at V and 5 bases at J, with 10 bases in the middle. The CDR3 bases are TGTGCCAGCAGACTAGCACAGGAGACCCAGTACTTC. Its translation: CASRLAQETQYF.

This chain uses TRBV15 with TRBJ2-7; D is uncertain. With the DNA end fitting TRBJ2-1 better, the J assignment may be wrong. The CDR3 has 15 residues. The germline V gene has CDR1 LNHNV and CDR2 YYDKDF (reference sequence). As DNA, the CDR3 is TGTGCCACCAGCAGAGATGATATGTTGGATGGCTTGCAGTTCTTC. Its protein is CATSRDDMLDGLQFF.

This clonotype came up many times. This chain connects TRBV7-3 to TRBJ2-7, with D unresolved. With 0 bases removed from V and 4 bases from J, the gap between germline ends came to 13 bases. Germline CDR1 SGHTA, CDR2 FQGTGA. The CDR3 is 15 residues long. DNA of the CDR3: TGTGCCAGCAGCTTAACGTCCGGGCAGGATTACGAGCAGTACTTC. Translating gives CASSLTSGQDYEQYF.

This clonotype was counted ten times or more. The chain links TRBV5-8 to TRBJ2-5, with TRBD1 matching over 8 bases. J lost 4 bases, V lost 3 bases, and 11 bases had no gene match. CDR1 SGHTS and CDR2 YDEGEE come from the germline V gene. The CDR3 is 16 amino acids. The CDR3 loop is CASSSSGTGGAETQYF. The CDR3 DNA is TGTGCCAGCAGCTCCTCCGGGACAGGAGGCGCAGAGACCCAGTACTTC. Together with reference TRBV5-8 and TRBJ2-5, the CDR3 gives the full variable domain: EAGVTQSPTHLIKTRGQQATLRCSPISGHTSVYWYQQALGLGLQFLLWYDEGEERNRGNFPPRFSGRQFPNYSSELNVNALELEDSALYLCASSSSGTGGAETQYFGPGTRLLVL.

The chain links TRBV7-4 to TRBJ2-7; 8 nucleotides agree with TRBD2. The CDR3 is 15 amino acids. V was clipped by 5 bases and J by 3 bases; unmatched bases: 9. CDR1 is SGHVT and CDR2 is SQSDAQ in the germline V gene. The DNA of the CDR3 is TGTGCCAGCAGCCCGCGGGGGGACGGGGTCTACGAGCAGTACTTC. Protein: CASSPRGDGVYEQYF.